This T cell receptor (beta chain) was identified during a study of regulatory T cells in long-lasting Graves disease. Germline V gene data show CDR1 as SQVTM and CDR2 as ANQGSEA. Trimming took 4 bases from V and 4 from J; bases not matched to a gene: 5. The CDR3 runs to 14 residues. Time point denoted: newly diagnosed GD, antithyroid drugs for less than 3 months. Researchers made the TCR library from RNA that was extracted from PBMCs. Construction of the TCR beta libraries employed iRepertoire HTBI primers in conjunction with Arm-PCR of CDR3 regions. TCRdb reprocessed the multiplex PCR reads with MiXCR, giving one entry per CDR3 protein. The sample holds 400,000 to 550,000 distinct CDR3 sequences, roughly 15% seen once. This clonotype has ten or more counts. These data are also associated with another study on T cells in Graves' hyperthyroidism and ophthalmopathy.

The sequence was collected from a woman in her 30s with Graves disease. This material consisted of peripheral blood mononuclear cells (PBMCs), taken at new diagnosis, from a patient treated with antithyroid drugs. The chain has TRBV29-1 and TRBJ2-3, with 10 nucleotides matching TRBD2. CDR3 loop: CSVGASGRSDTQYF. The CDR3 DNA follows: TGCAGCGTTGGGGCTAGCGGGAGATCAGATACGCAGTATTTT.